The rows below give T cell receptor beta chains drawn from one sample of a study of blood T cells in healthy people across ages. One entry per CDR3 protein results from TCRdb running MiXCR on the 5' RACE reads. Of approximately 790,000 distinct CDR3 sequences in the sample, 55% to 65% are singletons; the top ten hold about a quarter. The specimen sequenced was blood. The receptors here all came from a man aged 25 to 40 in good health. CDR3s leave out the opening cysteine and the closing phenylalanine or tryptophan. The order of the fields is clone size, D gene, V gene, J gene, CDR3 length, CDR3 protein. D genes are given only for firm matches. Size tells how often a clone was seen (once, few, many) or the class of an expanded clone, and some rows leave it out.

.	.	TRBV5-1	TRBJ2-5	12	ASSLLQGPETQY
.	.	TRBV7-9	TRBJ2-7	13	ASTTRDLRGGEQY
.	.	TRBV29-1	TRBJ2-3	12	SSKRGLETDTQY
.	.	TRBV6-6	TRBJ2-7	14	ASSPRRDTRTYEQY
.	TRBD1	TRBV9	TRBJ1-1	13	ASSDKTGLNTEAF
.	.	TRBV9	TRBJ2-1	12	ASSVGFGNNEQF
.	TRBD1	TRBV10-3	TRBJ2-1	11	ATGTGLGNEQF
few	TRBD1	TRBV5-1	TRBJ2-5	13	ASSSPGQLQETQY
once	.	TRBV6-5	TRBJ2-7	14	ASSYSFYVSSYEQY
few	TRBD1	TRBV18	TRBJ1-2	14	ASSPRRDRASPDYT
.	TRBD1	TRBV9	TRBJ1-2	13	ASSAWDSPNYGYT
.	.	TRBV6-5	TRBJ2-3	11	ASSLGAQDTQY
.	.	TRBV20-1	TRBJ2-7	13	SARDRRASLYEQY
once	.	TRBV28	TRBJ2-1	11	ASSEIYRDEQF
many	.	TRBV7-9	TRBJ2-3	14	ASSLLVNSYSDTQY
.	.	TRBV4-3	TRBJ1-1	12	ASSHEAANTEAF
.	TRBD1	TRBV7-9	TRBJ2-7	13	ASSSGTGGFGEQY
.	.	TRBV12-3/TRBV12-4	TRBJ2-7	9	ASRETGEQY
few	TRBD2	TRBV6-6	TRBJ2-1	13	ASRTLAGGWNEQF
.	.	TRBV5-6	TRBJ2-3	13	ASSFKGHWGNTQY
.	.	TRBV12-3/TRBV12-4	TRBJ1-2	11	ASTREGRGGYT
.	TRBD2	TRBV20-1	TRBJ2-3	11	SASSGGAYTQY
.	TRBD2	TRBV9	TRBJ2-1	11	ASSGSGGAPSF
.	.	TRBV28	TRBJ1-1	12	ASSSGFQYTEAF
.	.	TRBV5-1	.	16	ASSLRSRTGTKSYEQY
.	TRBD1	TRBV5-1	TRBJ1-1	14	ASTSGQGSEDTEAF
.	TRBD1	TRBV7-9	TRBJ2-7	14	ASSLGGTGGIYEQY
.	TRBD2	TRBV10-3	TRBJ2-3	15	AISESASGGSTDTQY
.	.	TRBV5-6	TRBJ2-3	13	ASSRVGHSTDTQY
.	TRBD1	TRBV20-1	TRBJ1-1	11	SAPRGPGTEAF
.	TRBD2	TRBV28	TRBJ2-7	11	ASVGLAVDEQY
.	.	TRBV7-2	TRBJ2-1	12	ASSFVGRGGEQF
.	TRBD2	TRBV20-1	TRBJ2-4	12	SAILSGGQNIQY
few	.	TRBV4-3	TRBJ2-3	13	ASSQELAVLDTQY
few	.	TRBV29-1	TRBJ2-6	12	SVAGISGANVLT
.	TRBD1	TRBV9	TRBJ2-1	13	ASSGQGGSYNEQF
.	.	TRBV5-1	TRBJ1-1	10	ASAGVDTEAF
.	TRBD1	TRBV7-2	TRBJ2-1	14	ASSLAQGVPYNEQF
once	TRBD1	TRBV24-1	TRBJ2-5	12	ATSATGGRETQY
few	.	TRBV20-1	TRBJ1-2	10	SAGTWGSGYT
.	TRBD1	TRBV20-1	TRBJ2-1	14	SAREPLDRVYNEQF
.	.	TRBV29-1	TRBJ2-5	14	SASGTPTFIQETQY
.	.	TRBV18	TRBJ2-7	14	ASSPAEGLSSYEQY
many	TRBD2	TRBV5-1	TRBJ2-1	13	ASSPQGTSGNEQF
.	.	TRBV7-2	TRBJ2-7	13	ASSRPQSSTYEQY
.	.	TRBV21-1	TRBJ2-6	15	ASSKVGDLSGANVLT
.	TRBD1	TRBV7-3	TRBJ2-1	12	ASRVQTGANEQF
.	TRBD2	TRBV5-1	TRBJ2-3	14	ASSSLAGRGTDTQY
.	.	TRBV6-5	TRBJ1-6	14	ASSPTLNPYNSPLH
.	.	TRBV6-5	TRBJ1-2	14	VSSYSWTDRYYGYT
.	.	TRBV29-1	TRBJ2-3	12	SVGSVRPTDTQY